The rows below give T cell receptor delta chains drawn from one sample of a study of Vδ1+ human thymocytes. TCRdb re-called the multiplex PCR reads through CATT. The sample includes 20,000 to 25,000 delta-chain clones, roughly 8% of them seen just once. Sequences were obtained from Vdelta1+ gamma-delta thymocytes from the thymus. These receptors were taken from a child under two years old who had congenital heart surgery. CDR3s include the opening cysteine and the closing phenylalanine or tryptophan. The D gene is left open where the match is weak. Size tells how often a clone was seen (once, few, many) or the class of an expanded clone, and some rows leave it out.

>TRDV2|TRDJ1|medium-sized|TRDD3
CACDITGGFKLIF
TGTGCCTGTGACATTACTGGGGGCTTCAAACTCATCTTT
>TRDV1|TRDJ1|.|TRDD3
CALGKRPSDPLLGDTTYTDKLIF
TGTGCTCTTGGGAAGAGACCTTCCGACCCTCTACTGGGGGATACTACGTACACCGATAAACTCATCTTT
>TRDV1|TRDJ1|few|.
CALVRNFLTTTAPYTDKLIF
TGTGCTCTTGTCCGGAACTTCCTTACTACCACTGCCCCGTACACCGATAAACTCATCTTT
>TRDV1|TRDJ1|few|TRDD3
CALGEGSLLGDTDKLIF
TGTGCTCTTGGGGAAGGTTCACTACTGGGGGACACCGATAAACTCATCTTT
>TRDV1|TRDJ1|.|TRDD3
CALGELPPTGGPDKLIF
TGTGCTCTTGGGGAATTACCCCCTACTGGGGGTCCCGATAAACTCATCTTT
>TRDV1|TRDJ1|few|TRDD2
CALGEQGRPSYGYGTDKLIF
TGCGCTCTTGGGGAACAGGGGAGGCCTTCCTACGGATACGGCACCGATAAACTCATCTTT
>TRDV1|TRDJ1|.|TRDD3
CALGEPAFPPNPGGYHPLSYTDKLIF
TGTGCTCTTGGGGAACCCGCCTTCCCGCCCAATCCTGGGGGATACCACCCCCTTTCGTACACCGATAAACTCATCTTT
>TRDV1|TRDJ1|.|.
CALGPIGDKLIF
TGTGCTCTCGGCCCCATCGGCGACAAACTCATCTTT
>TRDV2|TRDJ1|.|.
CACDTVPGGSTDKLIF
TGTGCCTGTGACACCGTCCCTGGTGGGAGCACCGATAAACTCATCTTT
>TRDV1|TRDJ1|few|TRDD3
CALGERTGGSRPSYTDKLIF
TGTGCTCTTGGGGAACGAACTGGGGGATCCAGACCTTCTTACACCGATAAACTCATCTTT
>TRDV1|TRDJ1|few|TRDD3
CALGEPSGFLWGMGDTFSYTDKLIF
TGTGCTCTTGGGGAACCCTCCGGCTTCCTATGGGGAATGGGGGATACTTTCTCGTACACCGATAAACTCATCTTT
>TRDV1|TRDJ1|few|TRDD3
CALGECRAWGTDKLIF
TGTGCTCTTGGGGAATGTCGCGCCTGGGGGACCGATAAACTCATCTTT
>TRDV1|TRDJ1|.|.
CALGEKTFFLPGGGGTDKLIF
TGTGCTCTTGGGGAAAAGACCTTCTTCCTCCCTGGTGGGGGGGGCACCGATAAACTCATCTTT
>TRDV2|TRDJ3|.|TRDD3
CACDTGAGGDLSWDTRQMFF
TGTGCCTGTGACACCGGGGCTGGGGGGGACCTCTCCTGGGACACCCGACAGATGTTTTTC
>TRDV1|TRDJ1|few|TRDD3
CALGELGFLGLGEPDKLIF
TGTGCTCTTGGGGAACTGGGGTTCCTGGGACTGGGGGAACCCGATAAACTCATCTTT
>TRDV2|TRDJ1|medium-sized|TRDD3
CACDQGGYRTDKLIF
TGTGCCTGTGACCAGGGGGGATACCGCACCGATAAACTCATCTTT
>TRDV1|TRDJ1|few|TRDD3
CALGESHFVLGIATDKLIF
TGTGCTCTTGGGGAATCCCACTTCGTACTGGGGATAGCCACCGATAAACTCATCTTT
>TRDV1|TRDJ1|few|TRDD3
CALGRLSPYWGILVLTDKLIF
TGTGCTCTTGGGCGACTTAGTCCTTACTGGGGGATACTTGTCCTCACCGATAAACTCATCTTT
>TRDV1|TRDJ1|few|.
CALGEPPFWRSDKLIF
TGTGCTCTTGGGGAACCGCCCTTTTGGCGGTCCGATAAACTCATCTTT
>TRDV1|TRDJ1|.|.
CALGDNPLLTDKLIF
TGTGCTCTTGGGGATAACCCCCTACTGACCGATAAACTCATCTTT
>TRDV1|TRDJ1|.|.
CALGECLGGDLPDKLIF
TGTGCTCTTGGGGAATGTCTAGGAGGGGATCTTCCCGATAAACTCATCTTT
>TRDV1|TRDJ1|.|TRDD3
CALRGPTVLGDTELKKLIF
TGTGCTCTCCGAGGTCCTACAGTACTGGGGGATACGGAGCTCAAAAAACTCATCTTT
>TRDV1|TRDJ1|.|TRDD3
CALGERVYWGQNTDKLIF
TGTGCTCTTGGGGAACGGGTCTACTGGGGTCAGAACACCGATAAACTCATCTTT
>TRDV1|TRDJ1|few|.
CALGEPAFPDWGVDKLIF
TGTGCTCTTGGGGAACCCGCCTTCCCCGACTGGGGAGTCGATAAACTCATCTTT
>TRDV1|TRDJ1|few|TRDD3
CAPGGEWGIRGYTDKLIF
TGTGCTCCTGGGGGAGAGTGGGGGATACGCGGTTACACCGATAAACTCATCTTT
>TRDV1|TRDJ1|few|TRDD3
CALGERPRSGGYTDKLIF
TGTGCTCTTGGGGAAAGGCCCCGATCTGGGGGATACACCGATAAACTCATCTTT
>TRDV1|TRDJ1|few|TRDD3
CALGELSTGGIPYTDKLIF
TGTGCTCTTGGGGAACTGAGTACCGGGGGGATCCCGTACACCGATAAACTCATCTTT
>TRDV1|TRDJ1|.|.
CALGEKGYPNKLIF
TGTGCTCTTGGGGAGAAGGGGTACCCTAATAAACTCATCTTT
>TRDV1|TRDJ1|few|TRDD3
CALGELNLPALGIEDKLIF
TGTGCTCTTGGGGAACTCAATCTCCCCGCACTGGGGATAGAGGATAAACTCATCTTT
>TRDV1|TRDJ1|few|.
CALGGGTFLTILGTFYTDKLIF
TGTGCTCTTGGGGGGGGAACCTTCCTCACCATACTGGGCACGTTCTACACCGATAAACTCATCTTT
>TRDV1|TRDJ1|.|TRDD3
CALGVRLGTGAMYTDKLIF
TGTGCTCTTGGGGTTCGTCTAGGTACTGGGGCCATGTACACCGATAAACTCATCTTT
>TRDV1|TRDJ1|few|.
CALGEEPDRYTDKLIF
TGTGCTCTTGGGGAAGAACCTGACCGGTATACCGATAAACTCATCTTT
>TRDV1|TRDJ1|.|TRDD3
CALGGDLTGGYHVSSFSRRRLDKLIF
TGTGCTCTTGGGGGAGACCTTACTGGGGGATACCATGTGAGCTCTTTTTCCCGGCGCAGACTCGATAAACTCATCTTT